This record looks at one T cell receptor beta chain sequence and its context. The data stem from a study of T cell changes during pregnancy in multiple sclerosis. The table came from immunoSEQ multiplex PCR; TCRdb's copy has only in-frame clones and leaves some out. The table records 69,000 or so clones, approximately 92% of them present only once. There are 17 residues in the CDR3. V was clipped by 0 bases and J by 1 base, with 13 bases between them. The germline CDR1 and CDR2 sequences are LGHNA and YSLEER. The chain has TRBV4-3 and TRBJ2-1, with a tentative D call TRBD1 (5 bases). The clonotype originates from a female donor with multiple sclerosis, enrolled in a pregnancy study. The sequencing here drew on peripheral blood, taken before pregnancy. This CDR3 reads CASSQDQRAGSYNEQFF. In DNA form, the CDR3 reads TGCGCCAGCAGCCAAGATCAACGGGCAGGGTCCTACAATGAGCAGTTCTTC.